A selection of T cell receptor beta chains follows, all from one sample in a study of regulatory T cells in long-lasting Graves disease. MiXCR, applied by TCRdb to the multiplex PCR reads, yields one record per CDR3 protein. The sample has some 490,000 distinct CDR3 sequences; around 12% are singletons. The sample was also linked to a second study, of T cells in Graves' hyperthyroidism and ophthalmopathy.

The starting material was peripheral blood mononuclear cells (PBMCs), obtained at new diagnosis, from a patient treated with antithyroid drugs. The receptors stem from a woman under 40 with Graves disease. Each CDR3 is given with its conserved first and last residue. The order of the fields is J gene, clone size, D gene, CDR3 length, V gene, CDR3 protein, CDR3 DNA. The D gene is left open where the match is weak. A clone size is listed for some rows: how often the clone was seen (once, few, many), or a class if it is expanded.

J gene: TRBJ1-6
clone size: few
D gene: -
CDR3 length: 17
V gene: TRBV4-2
CDR3 protein: CASSQDFRSAYNSPLHF
CDR3 DNA: TGTGCCAGCAGCCAAGATTTTAGATCTGCCTATAATTCACCCCTCCACTTT

J gene: TRBJ1-4
clone size: few
D gene: TRBD1
CDR3 length: 16
V gene: TRBV18
CDR3 protein: CASSTTGPPTNEKLFF
CDR3 DNA: TGTGCCAGCTCAACGACAGGGCCGCCCACTAATGAAAAACTGTTTTTT

J gene: TRBJ2-3
clone size: many
D gene: TRBD2
CDR3 length: 18
V gene: TRBV2
CDR3 protein: CASSPRALAVVGTDTQYF
CDR3 DNA: TGTGCCAGCAGCCCCCGTGCCCTAGCGGTTGTAGGCACAGATACGCAGTATTTT

J gene: TRBJ2-3
clone size: few
D gene: -
CDR3 length: 14
V gene: TRBV7-2
CDR3 protein: CASSPVRRTDTQYF
CDR3 DNA: TGTGCCAGCAGCCCCGTTAGACGAACAGATACGCAGTATTTT

J gene: TRBJ1-2
clone size: many
D gene: -
CDR3 length: 13
V gene: TRBV3-1
CDR3 protein: CASSQDLYYGYTF
CDR3 DNA: TGTGCCAGCAGCCAAGATCTGTACTATGGCTACACCTTC

J gene: TRBJ1-5
clone size: many
D gene: -
CDR3 length: 15
V gene: TRBV12-3/TRBV12-4
CDR3 protein: CASSLEGQLNQPQHF
CDR3 DNA: TGTGCCAGCAGTTTAGAGGGGCAGCTGAATCAGCCCCAGCATTTT

J gene: TRBJ2-3
clone size: few
D gene: TRBD2
CDR3 length: 16
V gene: TRBV19
CDR3 protein: CASIALAGGGPDTQYF
CDR3 DNA: TGTGCCAGCATCGCTTTAGCGGGCGGAGGGCCAGATACGCAGTATTTT

J gene: TRBJ1-5
clone size: -
D gene: TRBD1
CDR3 length: 15
V gene: TRBV19
CDR3 protein: CASCATGISYQPQHF
CDR3 DNA: TGTGCCAGTTGTGCGACAGGGATATCGTATCAGCCCCAGCATTTT

J gene: TRBJ1-2
clone size: few
D gene: -
CDR3 length: 14
V gene: TRBV25-1
CDR3 protein: CASSEWGTGYGYTF
CDR3 DNA: TGTGCCAGCAGTGAATGGGGCACGGGCTATGGCTACACCTTC

J gene: TRBJ1-3
clone size: few
D gene: -
CDR3 length: 16
V gene: TRBV20-1
CDR3 protein: CSARVYRQSSGNTIYF
CDR3 DNA: TGCAGTGCTAGAGTATACAGGCAGAGCTCTGGAAACACCATATATTTT

J gene: TRBJ2-1
clone size: many
D gene: -
CDR3 length: 15
V gene: TRBV27
CDR3 protein: CASSSAGAGVNEQFF
CDR3 DNA: TGTGCCAGCAGTTCCGCGGGGGCAGGTGTCAATGAGCAGTTCTTC

J gene: TRBJ2-7
clone size: many
D gene: -
CDR3 length: 14
V gene: TRBV6-1
CDR3 protein: CASGRGLASYEQYF
CDR3 DNA: TGTGCCAGCGGCAGGGGACTCGCCTCCTACGAGCAGTACTTC

J gene: TRBJ1-5
clone size: many
D gene: -
CDR3 length: 13
V gene: TRBV19
CDR3 protein: CASSKGLYQAQHF
CDR3 DNA: TGTGCCAGTAGTAAGGGGCTCTATCAAGCCCAGCATTTT

J gene: TRBJ2-5
clone size: many
D gene: TRBD2
CDR3 length: 15
V gene: TRBV9
CDR3 protein: CASSVAGGVQETQYF
CDR3 DNA: TGTGCCAGCAGCGTAGCGGGGGGAGTACAAGAGACCCAGTACTTC

J gene: TRBJ1-6
clone size: many
D gene: -
CDR3 length: 12
V gene: TRBV13
CDR3 protein: CASSPAWTVLHF
CDR3 DNA: TGTGCCAGCAGCCCTGCGTGGACAGTCCTCCACTTT

J gene: TRBJ2-1
clone size: many
D gene: -
CDR3 length: 15
V gene: TRBV28
CDR3 protein: CASSSGSNWNNEQFF
CDR3 DNA: TGTGCCAGCAGTAGCGGGTCTAATTGGAACAATGAGCAGTTCTTC

J gene: TRBJ2-7
clone size: many
D gene: -
CDR3 length: 13
V gene: TRBV11-1
CDR3 protein: CASSLERFNEQYF
CDR3 DNA: TGTGCCAGCAGCTTAGAGAGGTTTAACGAGCAGTACTTC

J gene: TRBJ1-5
clone size: many
D gene: TRBD1
CDR3 length: 15
V gene: TRBV19
CDR3 protein: CASTETGEGNQPQHF
CDR3 DNA: TGTGCCAGTACCGAAACAGGGGAAGGAAATCAGCCCCAGCATTTT

J gene: TRBJ2-5
clone size: many
D gene: -
CDR3 length: 13
V gene: TRBV11-2
CDR3 protein: CASSRSGAETQYF
CDR3 DNA: TGTGCCAGCAGCCGTTCGGGGGCTGAGACCCAGTACTTC

J gene: TRBJ2-1
clone size: few
D gene: -
CDR3 length: 15
V gene: TRBV11-3
CDR3 protein: CASSLGLGIDNEQFF
CDR3 DNA: TGTGCCAGCAGCTTAGGTCTCGGGATTGACAATGAGCAGTTCTTC

J gene: TRBJ2-1
clone size: many
D gene: -
CDR3 length: 16
V gene: TRBV12-3/TRBV12-4
CDR3 protein: CASSRQALAGNNEQFF
CDR3 DNA: TGTGCCAGCAGTCGTCAGGCCTTGGCTGGCAACAATGAGCAGTTCTTC

J gene: TRBJ2-5
clone size: -
D gene: TRBD2
CDR3 length: 16
V gene: TRBV9
CDR3 protein: CASSASSGRTGETQYF
CDR3 DNA: TGTGCCAGCAGTGCGAGTAGCGGGAGGACAGGAGAGACCCAGTACTTC

J gene: TRBJ2-3
clone size: many
D gene: -
CDR3 length: 15
V gene: TRBV29-1
CDR3 protein: CSVEDPRQDTDTQYF
CDR3 DNA: TGCAGCGTTGAAGATCCCAGGCAGGACACAGATACGCAGTATTTT

J gene: TRBJ2-2
clone size: -
D gene: -
CDR3 length: 13
V gene: TRBV6-1
CDR3 protein: CASTLQGNGELFF
CDR3 DNA: TGTGCCAGCACCTTGCAGGGCAACGGGGAGCTGTTTTTT

J gene: TRBJ2-7
clone size: many
D gene: -
CDR3 length: 14
V gene: TRBV6-5
CDR3 protein: CASSYGLGGYEQYF
CDR3 DNA: TGTGCCAGCAGTTACGGGCTAGGGGGCTACGAGCAGTACTTC

J gene: TRBJ2-5
clone size: -
D gene: TRBD2
CDR3 length: 17
V gene: TRBV4-3
CDR3 protein: CASSPDFSGRLQETQYF
CDR3 DNA: TGCGCCAGCAGCCCTGACTTTAGCGGGAGGCTTCAAGAGACCCAGTACTTC

J gene: TRBJ1-5
clone size: few
D gene: -
CDR3 length: 17
V gene: TRBV19
CDR3 protein: CASSAGTVAYSNQPQHF
CDR3 DNA: TGTGCCAGTAGTGCCGGGACTGTCGCTTATAGCAATCAGCCCCAGCATTTT

J gene: TRBJ2-7
clone size: many
D gene: -
CDR3 length: 14
V gene: TRBV20-1
CDR3 protein: CSARKGGGADRQYF
CDR3 DNA: TGCAGTGCTAGAAAGGGAGGGGGGGCGGATCGGCAGTACTTC

J gene: TRBJ2-5
clone size: few
D gene: -
CDR3 length: 12
V gene: TRBV29-1
CDR3 protein: CSVVGAQETQYF
CDR3 DNA: TGCAGCGTTGTGGGGGCGCAAGAGACCCAGTACTTC

J gene: TRBJ2-7
clone size: many
D gene: -
CDR3 length: 15
V gene: TRBV5-1
CDR3 protein: CASSMTPRRTPEQYF
CDR3 DNA: TGCGCCAGCAGCATGACCCCCCGACGGACTCCCGAGCAGTACTTC

J gene: TRBJ1-2
clone size: few
D gene: TRBD1
CDR3 length: 15
V gene: TRBV4-3
CDR3 protein: CASSFFSGGRDGYTF
CDR3 DNA: TGCGCCAGCAGCTTCTTTTCAGGGGGCCGGGATGGCTACACCTTC

J gene: TRBJ1-1
clone size: many
D gene: TRBD1
CDR3 length: 12
V gene: TRBV2
CDR3 protein: CASSTGGTEAFF
CDR3 DNA: TGTGCCAGCAGTACAGGGGGGACTGAAGCTTTCTTT

J gene: TRBJ1-3
clone size: -
D gene: -
CDR3 length: 12
V gene: TRBV20-1
CDR3 protein: CSAAQGWDTIYF
CDR3 DNA: TGCAGTGCTGCCCAGGGGTGGGACACCATATATTTT

J gene: TRBJ2-7
clone size: few
D gene: -
CDR3 length: 14
V gene: TRBV5-5
CDR3 protein: CASSGRESSYEQYF
CDR3 DNA: TGTGCCAGCAGCGGCAGGGAGAGCTCCTACGAGCAGTACTTC

J gene: TRBJ2-5
clone size: many
D gene: -
CDR3 length: 12
V gene: TRBV24-1
CDR3 protein: CATSDGFGTQYF
CDR3 DNA: TGTGCCACCAGTGACGGATTCGGGACCCAGTACTTC

J gene: TRBJ2-1
clone size: -
D gene: TRBD2
CDR3 length: 20
V gene: TRBV27
CDR3 protein: CASSSYGRIAGGPGYNEQFF
CDR3 DNA: TGTGCCAGCAGTTCATACGGAAGAATAGCGGGAGGGCCCGGGTACAATGAGCAGTTCTTC

J gene: TRBJ2-1
clone size: many
D gene: -
CDR3 length: 18
V gene: TRBV7-9
CDR3 protein: CASSIRTLFVGGDNEQFF
CDR3 DNA: TGTGCCAGCAGCATACGGACCCTCTTTGTGGGCGGAGACAATGAGCAGTTCTTC

J gene: TRBJ2-3
clone size: -
D gene: -
CDR3 length: 14
V gene: TRBV28
CDR3 protein: CASRGVDNTDTQYF
CDR3 DNA: TGTGCCAGCAGAGGAGTCGATAACACAGATACGCAGTATTTT

J gene: TRBJ1-3
clone size: many
D gene: -
CDR3 length: 12
V gene: TRBV30
CDR3 protein: CAGHRSGNTIYF
CDR3 DNA: TGTGCTGGACACCGATCTGGAAACACCATATATTTT

J gene: TRBJ1-2
clone size: many
D gene: TRBD1
CDR3 length: 13
V gene: TRBV11-3
CDR3 protein: CASSSQGGYGYTF
CDR3 DNA: TGTGCCAGCAGCTCGCAGGGGGGCTATGGCTACACCTTC

J gene: TRBJ2-1
clone size: few
D gene: -
CDR3 length: 15
V gene: TRBV4-2
CDR3 protein: CASSQDRRSRDEQFF
CDR3 DNA: TGTGCCAGCAGCCAAGATCGACGGAGTCGAGATGAGCAGTTCTTC

J gene: TRBJ2-7
clone size: few
D gene: TRBD2
CDR3 length: 15
V gene: TRBV7-2
CDR3 protein: CASRKILAGEIKQYF
CDR3 DNA: TGTGCCAGCAGAAAAATACTAGCGGGAGAAATCAAGCAGTACTTC

J gene: TRBJ1-2
clone size: -
D gene: -
CDR3 length: 12
V gene: TRBV4-1
CDR3 protein: CASSQLGRGYTF
CDR3 DNA: TGCGCCAGCAGCCAGTTAGGGAGAGGCTACACCTTC

J gene: TRBJ2-2
clone size: -
D gene: -
CDR3 length: 12
V gene: TRBV20-1
CDR3 protein: CSARSKTGELFF
CDR3 DNA: TGCAGTGCTAGATCTAAGACCGGGGAGCTGTTTTTT

J gene: TRBJ2-5
clone size: many
D gene: TRBD2
CDR3 length: 16
V gene: TRBV5-1
CDR3 protein: CASSAGTSGTQETQYF
CDR3 DNA: TGCGCCAGCAGCGCCGGGACTAGCGGGACACAAGAGACCCAGTACTTC

J gene: TRBJ2-2
clone size: many
D gene: TRBD2
CDR3 length: 17
V gene: TRBV6-1
CDR3 protein: CASRPWTSGANTGELFF
CDR3 DNA: TGTGCCAGCAGACCCTGGACTAGCGGGGCGAACACCGGGGAGCTGTTTTTT

J gene: TRBJ2-5
clone size: -
D gene: -
CDR3 length: 18
V gene: TRBV24-1
CDR3 protein: CATSESGLLAGVQETQYF
CDR3 DNA: TGTGCCACCAGTGAATCGGGACTCCTCGCAGGGGTACAAGAGACCCAGTACTTC

J gene: TRBJ2-7
clone size: many
D gene: -
CDR3 length: 14
V gene: TRBV11-3
CDR3 protein: CASSPRARSYEQYF
CDR3 DNA: TGTGCCAGCAGCCCCCGAGCGAGGTCCTACGAGCAGTACTTC

J gene: TRBJ1-1
clone size: -
D gene: -
CDR3 length: 13
V gene: TRBV18
CDR3 protein: CASSQDQNTEAFF
CDR3 DNA: TGTGCCAGCTCACAGGACCAGAACACTGAAGCTTTCTTT

J gene: TRBJ1-1
clone size: -
D gene: -
CDR3 length: 14
V gene: TRBV16
CDR3 protein: CASSQRQGLTEAFF
CDR3 DNA: TGTGCCAGCAGCCAGAGGCAGGGGCTCACTGAAGCTTTCTTT

J gene: TRBJ2-1
clone size: -
D gene: TRBD1
CDR3 length: 15
V gene: TRBV11-1
CDR3 protein: CASSSSTGPVNEQFF
CDR3 DNA: TGTGCCAGCAGCTCGTCGACAGGGCCGGTCAATGAGCAGTTCTTC

J gene: TRBJ1-3
clone size: -
D gene: -
CDR3 length: 15
V gene: TRBV4-1
CDR3 protein: CTSSQDPGIGNTIYF
CDR3 DNA: TGCACCAGCAGCCAAGATCCAGGGATTGGAAACACCATATATTTT

J gene: TRBJ2-7
clone size: many
D gene: -
CDR3 length: 14
V gene: TRBV6-1
CDR3 protein: CASSRLGGTYEQYF
CDR3 DNA: TGTGCCAGCAGTAGACTAGGCGGGACCTACGAGCAGTACTTC

J gene: TRBJ2-7
clone size: many
D gene: -
CDR3 length: 14
V gene: TRBV7-9
CDR3 protein: CASSLVSGTDEQYF
CDR3 DNA: TGTGCCAGCAGCTTAGTTTCGGGAACCGACGAGCAGTACTTC

J gene: TRBJ1-1
clone size: -
D gene: TRBD1
CDR3 length: 13
V gene: TRBV27
CDR3 protein: CASSWGQNAEAFF
CDR3 DNA: TGTGCCAGCAGTTGGGGACAGAACGCTGAAGCTTTCTTT